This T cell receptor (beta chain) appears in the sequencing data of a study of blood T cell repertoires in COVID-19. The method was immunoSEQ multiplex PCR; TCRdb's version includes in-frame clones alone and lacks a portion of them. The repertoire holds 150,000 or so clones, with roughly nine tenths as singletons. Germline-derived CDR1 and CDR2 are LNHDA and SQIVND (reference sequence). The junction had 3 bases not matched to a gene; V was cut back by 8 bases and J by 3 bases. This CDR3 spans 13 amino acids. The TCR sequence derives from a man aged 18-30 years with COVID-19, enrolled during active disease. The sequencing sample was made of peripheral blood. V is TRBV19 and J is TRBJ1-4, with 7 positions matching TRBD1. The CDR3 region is CASRGQANEKLFF. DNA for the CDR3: TGTGCCAGTCGCGGACAGGCTAATGAAAAACTGTTTTTT.